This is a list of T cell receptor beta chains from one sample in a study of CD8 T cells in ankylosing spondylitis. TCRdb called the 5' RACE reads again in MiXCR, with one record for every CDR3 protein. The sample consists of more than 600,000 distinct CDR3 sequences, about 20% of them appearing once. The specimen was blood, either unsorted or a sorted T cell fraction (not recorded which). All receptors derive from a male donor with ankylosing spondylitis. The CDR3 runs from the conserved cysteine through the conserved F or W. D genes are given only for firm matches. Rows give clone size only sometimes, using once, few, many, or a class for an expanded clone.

CSVDPTSFYNEQFF	TGCAGCGTTGACCCTACCTCCTTCTACAATGAGCAGTTCTTC	TRBV29-1	-	-	TRBJ2-1
CATSRPAANEQFF	TGTGCCACCTCCCGACCGGCGGCCAATGAGCAGTTCTTC	TRBV10-3	-	-	TRBJ2-1
CASRNTGGNGYTF	TGTGCCAGCCGTAATACAGGGGGCAATGGCTACACCTTC	TRBV12-3/TRBV12-4	-	TRBD1	TRBJ1-2
CASSFGLASSGANVLTF	TGCGCCAGCAGCTTTGGTCTAGCGAGCTCTGGGGCCAACGTCCTGACTTTC	TRBV5-1	-	-	TRBJ2-6
CASSPAWTRNSYEQYF	TGTGCCAGCAGCCCCGCCTGGACTAGGAACTCCTACGAGCAGTACTTC	TRBV7-2	-	TRBD2	TRBJ2-7
CSAGSSANSGANVLTF	TGCAGTGCCGGGAGCAGCGCAAACTCTGGGGCCAACGTCCTGACTTTC	TRBV20-1	-	-	TRBJ2-6
CAISESLALPQHF	TGTGCCATCAGTGAGTCTCTAGCGCTGCCCCAGCATTTT	TRBV10-3	-	-	TRBJ1-5
CASSYSKGGVGELFF	TGTGCCAGCAGTTACTCTAAAGGAGGTGTCGGGGAGCTGTTTTTT	TRBV6-2/TRBV6-3	few	-	TRBJ2-2
CASSPTGAGFETHYF	TGTGCCAGCAGCCCAACAGGTGCGGGTTTCGAGACCCACTACTTC	TRBV7-3	-	-	TRBJ2-5
CASSPDSQQRGGTDTQYF	TGTGCCAGCAGCCCGGACTCCCAGCAGCGGGGGGGCACAGATACGCAGTATTTT	TRBV7-6	-	TRBD2	TRBJ2-3
CASSLVPTSGNEQFF	TGCGCCAGCAGCTTGGTTCCGACTAGCGGGAATGAGCAGTTCTTC	TRBV5-1	-	TRBD2	TRBJ2-1
CASSFDTNSETQYF	TGTGCCAGCAGTTTCGATACCAACTCGGAGACCCAGTACTTC	TRBV12-3/TRBV12-4	few	-	TRBJ2-5
CASSPQVRLYF	TGTGCCAGCTCCCCCCAGGTGCGGCTGTACTTC	TRBV6-5	-	-	TRBJ2-7
CASSSRGLGDTQYF	TGTGCCAGCAGCTCCAGGGGGTTGGGAGATACGCAGTATTTT	TRBV7-2	-	TRBD1	TRBJ2-3
CASSKTGTENTEAFF	TGCGCCAGCAGCAAAACCGGGACCGAAAACACTGAAGCTTTCTTT	TRBV5-1	-	-	TRBJ1-1
CSARPPTGGSYEQYF	TGCAGTGCTAGGCCCCCGACAGGGGGATCGTACGAGCAGTACTTC	TRBV20-1	many	TRBD1	TRBJ2-7
CASSVDRERYGEQFF	TGTGCCAGCAGTGTAGACAGGGAGAGGTATGGTGAGCAGTTCTTC	TRBV2	-	TRBD1	TRBJ2-1
CASRRDRENTEAFF	TGCGCCAGCAGGCGGGACAGGGAGAACACTGAAGCTTTCTTT	TRBV5-1	-	TRBD1	TRBJ1-1
CASSFTGSTDTQYF	TGTGCCAGCAGTTTTACGGGCAGCACAGATACGCAGTATTTT	TRBV12-3/TRBV12-4	many	-	TRBJ2-3
CSVQGAIGELFF	TGCAGCGTGCAGGGGGCGATCGGGGAGCTGTTTTTT	TRBV29-1	few	TRBD1	TRBJ2-2
CASSLVVADQPQHF	TGTGCCAGCAGCTTGGTAGTGGCGGATCAGCCCCAGCATTTT	TRBV5-5	few	-	TRBJ1-5
CASSYNGNTIYF	TGTGCCAGCAGTTACAACGGGAACACCATATATTTT	TRBV6-6	-	-	TRBJ1-3
CSVVGPTGELFF	TGCAGCGTTGTAGGTCCCACCGGGGAGCTGTTTTTT	TRBV29-1	few	-	TRBJ2-2
CASSQGWTGSYYEQYF	TGCGCCAGCAGCCAGGGTTGGACAGGGTCCTACTACGAGCAGTACTTC	TRBV4-3	-	TRBD1	TRBJ2-7
CASSQVTTLSGLAGAETQYF	TGCGCCAGCAGCCAAGTGACCACACTTTCGGGACTAGCGGGAGCTGAGACCCAGTACTTC	TRBV4-3	-	TRBD2	TRBJ2-5
CASSLGTANAEQYF	TGCGCCAGCAGCTTGGGGACAGCGAATGCCGAGCAGTACTTC	TRBV5-1	few	-	TRBJ2-7
CASSLAGPREAFF	TGTGCCAGCAGCTTGGCAGGGCCCCGTGAAGCTTTCTTT	TRBV7-9	few	-	TRBJ1-1
CSASVAGAAYEQYF	TGCAGTGCTAGTGTAGCGGGGGCAGCCTACGAGCAGTACTTC	TRBV20-1	few	TRBD2	TRBJ2-7
CASSLYAGDNQPQHF	TGTGCCAGCAGCTTGTACGCGGGTGACAATCAGCCCCAGCATTTT	TRBV5-6	few	-	TRBJ1-5
CASSTPTGVNQPQHF	TGTGCCAGCAGTACTCCGACAGGGGTCAATCAGCCCCAGCATTTT	TRBV28	-	TRBD1	TRBJ1-5
CASSKEVAGAEDF	TGTGCCAGCAGCAAGGAGGTAGCGGGGGCCGAGGACTTC	TRBV7-9	-	TRBD2	TRBJ2-7
CSVVIQGLNEQFF	TGCAGCGTTGTTATCCAGGGTCTCAATGAGCAGTTCTTC	TRBV29-1	-	-	TRBJ2-1
CAISELGTSGSYEQYF	TGTGCCATCAGTGAGTTGGGGACTAGCGGGAGCTACGAGCAGTACTTC	TRBV10-3	-	TRBD2	TRBJ2-7
CSVAEVNYGYTF	TGCAGCGTTGCGGAGGTAAACTATGGCTACACCTTC	TRBV29-1	-	-	TRBJ1-2
CASSPPGLAVEQFF	TGTGCCAGCTCACCTCCGGGACTAGCAGTTGAGCAGTTCTTC	TRBV18	-	TRBD2	TRBJ2-1
CASSLALSRDGYNEQFF	TGCGCCAGCAGCTTGGCCCTTTCCCGGGACGGCTACAATGAGCAGTTCTTC	TRBV5-1	few	-	TRBJ2-1
CSARDWDRGVYGYTF	TGCAGTGCTAGAGATTGGGACAGGGGGGTTTATGGCTACACCTTC	TRBV20-1	few	TRBD1	TRBJ1-2
CSVDGEIFGEAFF	TGCAGCGTTGACGGGGAAATATTTGGCGAAGCTTTCTTT	TRBV29-1	few	-	TRBJ1-1
CSVSILAETQYF	TGCAGCGTTTCGATCCTCGCCGAGACCCAGTACTTC	TRBV29-1	many	-	TRBJ2-5
CATRGDTQYF	TGTGCCACCAGAGGGGATACGCAGTATTTT	TRBV18	few	-	TRBJ2-3
CASSVRSGLPLNEQFF	TGTGCCAGCAGCGTACGATCAGGACTCCCTCTCAATGAGCAGTTCTTC	TRBV5-8	few	-	TRBJ2-1
CAAAGGVTEAFF	TGTGCCGCTGCGGGGGGGGTCACTGAAGCTTTCTTT	TRBV19	many	-	TRBJ1-1
CASSLDTRTAPSTDTQYF	TGTGCCAGCAGTTTAGATACTAGGACAGCCCCTAGCACAGATACGCAGTATTTT	TRBV12-3/TRBV12-4	few	-	TRBJ2-3
CASSLTGANEQFF	TGTGCCAGCAGCCTGACAGGGGCCAATGAGCAGTTCTTC	TRBV27	-	TRBD1	TRBJ2-1
CSARVPGTSGRARNEQFF	TGCAGTGCTAGAGTTCCCGGGACTAGCGGGAGAGCTAGGAATGAGCAGTTCTTC	TRBV20-1	-	TRBD2	TRBJ2-1
CASSWGQRFDTQYF	TGTGCCAGCTCTTGGGGACAGCGATTTGATACGCAGTATTTT	TRBV27	many	TRBD1	TRBJ2-3
CASSLGSGQGAEDQPQHF	TGTGCCAGCAGCTTAGGGTCGGGACAGGGGGCAGAGGATCAGCCCCAGCATTTT	TRBV7-9	few	TRBD1	TRBJ1-5
CASSLTRGVLYNEQFF	TGTGCCAGCAGCTTAACGCGGGGGGTCCTATACAATGAGCAGTTCTTC	TRBV7-3	-	TRBD2	TRBJ2-1
CASSRGVGYEQYF	TGTGCCAGCAGTCGCGGGGTCGGGTACGAGCAGTACTTC	TRBV6-1	-	-	TRBJ2-7
CASSSRTEANYGYTF	TGCGCCAGCAGCTCTAGGACAGAAGCTAACTATGGCTACACCTTC	TRBV5-1	few	-	TRBJ1-2
CASSLARSGRRYEQFF	TGTGCCAGCAGCTTAGCGCGTAGCGGGAGACGGTATGAGCAGTTCTTC	TRBV7-9	-	TRBD2	TRBJ2-1
CASRRDRNYGYTF	TGCGCCAGCAGACGGGACAGGAACTATGGCTACACCTTC	TRBV5-1	many	TRBD1	TRBJ1-2
CASSPTDRAPSTDTQYF	TGTGCCAGCAGCCCAACGGACAGGGCTCCTAGCACAGATACGCAGTATTTT	TRBV7-9	few	TRBD1	TRBJ2-3